A single sample is the source of the 24 T cell receptor beta chains below, sequenced in a study of blood T cell repertoires in COVID-19. TCRdb keeps only in-frame clones here, not all; method: immunoSEQ multiplex PCR. The sample contains 150,000 to 200,000 clones, around 93% of which appear only once. Specimen: peripheral blood. The receptors were gathered from a woman in her forties or fifties with acute or convalescent COVID-19.

The rearrangement links TRBV7-2 to TRBJ2-1; tentatively, D is TRBD1 (5 bases). Trimming removed 2 bases from V and 4 bases from J, with 12 bases in between. Germline V gene sequence: CDR1 SGHTA, CDR2 FQGNSA. The CDR3 contains 15 residues. CDR3: CASSLLLDSYNEQFF. The CDR3 DNA reads TGTGCCAGCAGCTTACTTCTAGACAGTTACAATGAGCAGTTCTTC.

J is TRBJ1-1 and V is TRBV27; 9 nucleotides match TRBD1. CDR1 MNHEY and CDR2 SMNVEV come from the germline V gene (reference sequence). V gave up 5 bases and J gave up 4 bases; unmatched junction bases: 8. This CDR3 spans 15 amino acids. DNA of the CDR3: TGTGCCAGCAGTCTCGGGACAGGGTTTGTCACTGAAGCTTTCTTT. This encodes CASSLGTGFVTEAFF.

The chain couples TRBV24-1 to TRBJ1-1; D gene ambiguous. The CDR3 extends over 11 amino acids. Trimming pared 10 bases from V and 1 base from J, leaving 6 bases between. Germline assignment: CDR1 KGHDR and CDR2 SFDVKD. CDR3 nucleotides: TGTGCCACGGCTTCGAACACTGAAGCTTTCTTT. Translating it yields CATASNTEAFF.

The V and J genes are TRBV30 and TRBJ1-2, with D uncertain. V lost 5 bases to trimming and J lost 11 bases, with 21 bases between them. The CDR3 runs 13 residues. The germline V gene encodes CDR1 GTSNPN and CDR2 SVGIG (reference sequence). The CDR3 reads CAWSNGNEQIYTF. The CDR3 DNA reads TGTGCCTGGTCCAACGGGAACGAGCAAATTTACACCTTC.

V gene TRBV18 combines with J gene TRBJ2-5; D is perhaps TRBD2 (6 bases). The CDR3 extends over 17 amino acids. Trimming removed 3 bases at V and 9 bases at J, with 26 bases between. Germline V gene sequence: CDR1 KGHSH, CDR2 LQKENI. In nucleotides, the CDR3 is TGTGCCAGCTCACCGGCTGAATGGGACCGCCGGACTAAGCCCCAGTACTTC. Amino acids: CASSPAEWDRRTKPQYF.

V usage is TRBV28 and J usage is TRBJ2-2; no firm D call. The germline V and J ends were trimmed by 9 bases and 0 bases, with 11 bases remaining between them. The germline CDR1 and CDR2 sequences are MDHEN and SYDVKM. There are 14 residues in the CDR3. The DNA for the CDR3 is TGTGCCAGTAAAGAACTGACGAACACCGGGGAGCTGTTTTTT. It translates to CASKELTNTGELFF.

The chain combines TRBV3-1 (or the pseudogene TRBV3-2) with TRBJ2-5; D perhaps matches TRBD2 (6 bases). CDR3 size: 23 residues. Looked up from germline, CDR1 is LGHDT and CDR2 is YNNKEL (reference sequence). Trimming removed 0 bases from V and 2 bases from J, with 34 bases in between. In nucleotides, the CDR3 is TGTGCCAGCAGCCAAGATGATCACCGGGACTCCACGTTTGTGGGAAATATACAAGAGACCCAGTACTTC. Its translation is CASSQDDHRDSTFVGNIQETQYF.

V and J are TRBV19 and TRBJ1-1; D gene unclear. V was cut by 7 bases and J by 6 bases, with 12 bases left in between. In germline, CDR1 is LNHDA, CDR2 SQIVND (reference sequence). This CDR3 comprises 12 residues. The CDR3 is CASTAGRAEAFF. CDR3 DNA: TGTGCCAGTACCGCGGGGAGGGCTGAAGCTTTCTTT.

The chain has TRBV29-1 and TRBJ2-3, with TRBD2 as a possible D gene (6 bases). Germline lookup yields CDR1 SQVTM and CDR2 ANQGSEA. This CDR3 has 14 residues. CDR3 amino acids: CTAGQGLGTDTQYF. The CDR3 bases are TGCACCGCGGGGCAGGGCCTAGGGACAGATACGCAGTATTTT.

The chain employs TRBV24-1 and TRBJ2-7; 12 nucleotides match TRBD2. This CDR3 spans 15 amino acids. In germline, CDR1 is KGHDR, CDR2 SFDVKD. V lost 3 bases to trimming and J lost 3 bases; unmatched junction nucleotides: 2. The CDR3 nucleotides read TGTGCCACCAGTGATGGACTAGCGGGAAACTACGAGCAGTACTTC. It translates to CATSDGLAGNYEQYF.

This clone came up a few times. The chain uses TRBV27 and TRBJ1-1; 10 bases map to TRBD1. The CDR3 is 15 residues long. Trimming removed 0 bases from V and 4 bases from J; junction bases left unmatched: 2. The germline gives CDR1 MNHEY, CDR2 SMNVEV (reference sequence). CDR3 loop: CASSLSWTGGTEAFF. CDR3 DNA sequence: TGTGCCAGCAGTTTATCTTGGACAGGGGGCACTGAAGCTTTCTTT.

The gene calls are TRBV18 and TRBJ2-2, with TRBD2 as a possible D gene (5 bases). The germline V gene has CDR1 KGHSH and CDR2 LQKENI. Trimming removed 5 bases from V and 0 bases from J, with 10 bases in between. This CDR3 has 15 amino acids. The CDR3 bases are TGTGCCAGCTCATACAATAGCGCGAACACCGGGGAGCTGTTTTTT. Encoded protein: CASSYNSANTGELFF.

The chain combines TRBV6-6 with TRBJ1-2; D is undetermined. V lost 5 bases, J lost 2 bases, and 9 bases lay in between. There are 13 residues in the CDR3. From germline, CDR1 is MNHNY and CDR2 SVGAGI (reference sequence). CDR3 DNA: TGTGCCAGCAGTCACCAGGAAAACTATGGCTACACCTTC. Protein sequence: CASSHQENYGYTF.

The rearrangement links TRBV6-5 to TRBJ1-5; possible D gene TRBD1, 6 bases. This CDR3 has 15 amino acids. V was clipped by 7 bases and J by 2 bases, with 15 bases between them. Per the germline V gene, CDR1 is MNHEY and CDR2 is SVGAGI. CDR3 residues: CASKIQGSGNQPQHF. CDR3 nucleotides: TGTGCCAGCAAAATACAGGGTTCGGGCAATCAGCCCCAGCATTTT.

This rearrangement joins TRBV28 to TRBJ2-7; 8 nucleotides match TRBD2. The CDR3 length is 14 residues. V was clipped by 2 bases and J by 3 bases; unmatched bases: 3. CDR1 and CDR2 from the germline V gene are MDHEN and SYDVKM. CDR3 in amino acids: CASSLATSDYEQYF. CDR3 DNA: TGTGCCAGCAGTTTAGCGACTAGCGACTACGAGCAGTACTTC. Full variable domain (missing parts from reference TRBV28 and TRBJ2-7): DVKVTQSSRYLVKRTGEKVFLECVQDMDHENMFWYRQDPGLGLRLIYFSYDVKMKEKGDIPEGYSVSREKKERFSLILESASTNQTSMYLCASSLATSDYEQYFGPGTRLTVT.

The chain couples TRBV7-3 to TRBJ2-7, with 7 bases aligning to TRBD1. Germline loops: CDR1 SGHTA, CDR2 FQGTGA. Trimming cost V 1 base and J 3 bases; bases outside gene matches: 6. CDR3 size: 15 residues. CDR3 coding DNA: TGTGCCAGCAGCTTAAGGTCGGGACAGAACTACGAGCAGTACTTC. This translates into CASSLRSGQNYEQYF.

The chain combines TRBV28 with TRBJ2-7; the match to TRBD2 covers 9 bases. With 8 bases clipped from V and 2 bases from J, the junction kept 10 bases outside the gene matches. Germline lookup yields CDR1 MDHEN and CDR2 SYDVKM. The CDR3 spans 15 residues. The DNA for the CDR3 is TGTGCCAGCTCCATTCTAGCGGGGATTACCTACGAGCAGTACTTC. Encoded protein: CASSILAGITYEQYF.

The table lists this clone with a count of one. This chain joins TRBV4-3 and TRBJ1-2, with 8 nucleotides matching TRBD1. Germline V lookup: CDR1 LGHNA, CDR2 YSLEER. The CDR3 is 14 residues long. With 2 bases clipped from V and 7 bases from J, the junction kept 6 bases outside the gene matches. CDR3 residues: CASSQYAGGGGYTF. As DNA, the CDR3 is TGCGCCAGCAGCCAATATGCAGGGGGCGGTGGCTACACCTTC.

The V and J genes are TRBV28 and TRBJ1-4; 8 nucleotides agree with TRBD1. Germline CDR1 and CDR2: MDHEN and SYDVKM. There are 15 residues in the CDR3. V gave up 6 bases and J gave up 8 bases; unmatched junction bases: 11. The CDR3 protein is CASRPGQGAREKLFF. Written as DNA, the CDR3 is TGTGCCAGCAGACCCGGGCAGGGGGCCCGAGAAAAACTGTTTTTT. The full variable domain, rest sourced from reference TRBV28 and TRBJ1-4, is DVKVTQSSRYLVKRTGEKVFLECVQDMDHENMFWYRQDPGLGLRLIYFSYDVKMKEKGDIPEGYSVSREKKERFSLILESASTNQTSMYLCASRPGQGAREKLFFGSGTQLSVL.

This clone has just one count. The chain uses TRBV30 and TRBJ1-1; 10 bases agree with TRBD1. The V segment lost 3 bases and the J segment 7 bases; nucleotides outside the gene matches: 2. The CDR3 extends over 12 amino acids. Germline-derived CDR1 and CDR2 are GTSNPN and SVGIG (reference sequence). CDR3 in DNA: TGTGCCTGGAGGGGGGACAGGGGTGAAGCTTTCTTT. Protein: CAWRGDRGEAFF.

V usage is TRBV29-1 and J usage is TRBJ2-1; D unclear. Trimming took 4 bases from V and 2 from J, leaving 9 bases between them. This CDR3 spans 13 amino acids. Germline V gene lookup returns CDR1 SQVTM and CDR2 ANQGSEA. The CDR3 DNA is TGCAGCGTTGGAGACACTACCTACAATGAGCAGTTCTTC. Protein product: CSVGDTTYNEQFF.

The sample holds many counts of this clone. The V and J genes are TRBV28 and TRBJ2-7; tentative D call: TRBD1 (6 bases). Trimming cost V 4 bases and J 0 bases, with 13 bases left between them. Germline values: CDR1 MDHEN, CDR2 SYDVKM. This CDR3 has 15 residues. The CDR3 region is CASSSPSDSSYEQYF. The CDR3 DNA reads as TGTGCCAGCAGTTCCCCCTCGGACAGCTCCTACGAGCAGTACTTC. The variable domain in full, completed from reference TRBV28 and TRBJ2-7, reads DVKVTQSSRYLVKRTGEKVFLECVQDMDHENMFWYRQDPGLGLRLIYFSYDVKMKEKGDIPEGYSVSREKKERFSLILESASTNQTSMYLCASSSPSDSSYEQYFGPGTRLTVT.

V usage is TRBV3-1 (or the pseudogene TRBV3-2) and J usage is TRBJ1-4; no definite D call. Germline CDR1 and CDR2: LGHDT and YNNKEL (reference sequence). V lost 2 bases, J lost 7 bases, and 11 bases lay in between. This CDR3 spans 14 amino acids. The CDR3 DNA reads as TGTGCCAGCAGCCAACTCGGTGGGCGTGAAAAACTGTTTTTT. This sequence encodes CASSQLGGREKLFF.

This clone appeared once. This rearrangement joins TRBV2 to TRBJ1-2; TRBD1 matches at 7 bases. Germline loops: CDR1 SNHLY, CDR2 FYNNEI. The CDR3 contains 13 residues. V shed 5 bases, J shed 5 bases, and the junction held 5 bases outside the gene matches. The CDR3 bases are TGTGCCAGCAGTTCTACAGGGGAGTATGGCTACACCTTC. Its protein product is CASSSTGEYGYTF. The complete variable domain, with remaining parts taken from reference TRBV2 and TRBJ1-2, reads EPEVTQTPSHQVTQMGQEVILRCVPISNHLYFYWYRQILGQKVEFLVSFYNNEISEKSEIFDDQFSVERPDGSNFTLKIRSTKLEDSAMYFCASSSTGEYGYTFGSGTRLTVV.